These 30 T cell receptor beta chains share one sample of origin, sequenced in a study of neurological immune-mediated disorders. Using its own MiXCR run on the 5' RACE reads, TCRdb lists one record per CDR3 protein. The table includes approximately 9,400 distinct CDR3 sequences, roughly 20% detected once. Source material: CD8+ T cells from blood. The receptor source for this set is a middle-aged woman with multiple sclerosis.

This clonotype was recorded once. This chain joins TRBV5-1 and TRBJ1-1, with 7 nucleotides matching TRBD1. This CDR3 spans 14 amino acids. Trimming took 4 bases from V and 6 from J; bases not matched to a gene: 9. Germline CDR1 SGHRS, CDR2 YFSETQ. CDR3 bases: TGCGCCAGCAGCCACCCTACAGGGGTAGCTGAAGCTTTCTTT. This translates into CASSHPTGVAEAFF.

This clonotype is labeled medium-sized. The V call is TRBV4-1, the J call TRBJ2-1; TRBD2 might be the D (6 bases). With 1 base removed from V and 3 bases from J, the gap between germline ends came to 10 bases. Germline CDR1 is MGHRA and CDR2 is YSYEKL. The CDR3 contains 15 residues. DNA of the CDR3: TGCGCCAGCAGCCAAGGGCGGGGACTCTACAATGAGCAGTTCTTC. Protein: CASSQGRGLYNEQFF.

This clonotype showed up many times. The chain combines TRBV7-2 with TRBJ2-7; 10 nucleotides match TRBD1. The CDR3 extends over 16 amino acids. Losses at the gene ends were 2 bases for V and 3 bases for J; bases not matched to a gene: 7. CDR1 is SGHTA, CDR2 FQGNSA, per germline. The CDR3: CASSLMWDRGGYEQYF. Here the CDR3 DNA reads TGTGCCAGCAGCTTAATGTGGGACAGGGGAGGCTACGAGCAGTACTTC.

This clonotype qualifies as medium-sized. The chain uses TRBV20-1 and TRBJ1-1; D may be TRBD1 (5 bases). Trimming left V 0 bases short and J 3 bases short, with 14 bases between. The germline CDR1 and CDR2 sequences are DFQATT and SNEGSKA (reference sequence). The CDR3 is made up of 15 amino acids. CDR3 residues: CSARDQGTHYTEAFF. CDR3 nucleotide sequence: TGCAGTGCTAGAGATCAGGGTACCCACTACACTGAAGCTTTCTTT.

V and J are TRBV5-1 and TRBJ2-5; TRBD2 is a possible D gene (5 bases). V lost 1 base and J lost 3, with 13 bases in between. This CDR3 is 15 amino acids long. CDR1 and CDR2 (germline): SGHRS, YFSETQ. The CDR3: CASSLRGFGEETQYF. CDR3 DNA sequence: TGCGCCAGCAGCTTGCGGGGTTTCGGCGAAGAGACCCAGTACTTC. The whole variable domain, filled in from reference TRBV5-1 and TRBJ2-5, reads KAGVTQTPRYLIKTRGQQVTLSCSPISGHRSVSWYQQTPGQGLQFLFEYFSETQRNKGNFPGRFSGRQFSNSRSEMNVSTLELGDSALYLCASSLRGFGEETQYFGPGTRLLVL.

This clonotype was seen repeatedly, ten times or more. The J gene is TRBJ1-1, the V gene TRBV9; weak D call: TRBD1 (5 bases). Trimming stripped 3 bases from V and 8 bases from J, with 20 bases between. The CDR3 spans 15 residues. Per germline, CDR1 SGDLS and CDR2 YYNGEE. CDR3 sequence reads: CASSGVSGTEGEAFF. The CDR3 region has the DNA TGTGCCAGCAGCGGAGTTTCCGGGACCGAAGGGGAAGCTTTCTTT.

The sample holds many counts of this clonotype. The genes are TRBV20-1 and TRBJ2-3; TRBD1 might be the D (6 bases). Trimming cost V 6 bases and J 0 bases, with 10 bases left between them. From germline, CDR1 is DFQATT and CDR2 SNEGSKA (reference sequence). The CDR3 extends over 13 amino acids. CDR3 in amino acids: CSAQDSSTDTQYF. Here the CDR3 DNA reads TGCAGTGCGCAGGACAGTAGCACAGATACGCAGTATTTT.

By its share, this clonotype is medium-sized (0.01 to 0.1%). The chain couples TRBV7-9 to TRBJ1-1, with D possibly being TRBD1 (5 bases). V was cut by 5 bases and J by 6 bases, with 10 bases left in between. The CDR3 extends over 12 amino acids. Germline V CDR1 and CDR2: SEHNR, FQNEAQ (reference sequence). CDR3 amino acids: CASSPTTAEAFF. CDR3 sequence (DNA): TGTGCCAGCAGCCCCACGACAGCTGAAGCTTTCTTT.

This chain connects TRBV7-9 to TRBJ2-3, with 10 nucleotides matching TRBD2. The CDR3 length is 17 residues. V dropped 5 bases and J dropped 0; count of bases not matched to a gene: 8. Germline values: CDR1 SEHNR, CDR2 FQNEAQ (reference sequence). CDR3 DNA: TGTGCCAGCAGCGCTGGGACTAGCGCCCTCAGCACAGATACGCAGTATTTT. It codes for CASSAGTSALSTDTQYF.

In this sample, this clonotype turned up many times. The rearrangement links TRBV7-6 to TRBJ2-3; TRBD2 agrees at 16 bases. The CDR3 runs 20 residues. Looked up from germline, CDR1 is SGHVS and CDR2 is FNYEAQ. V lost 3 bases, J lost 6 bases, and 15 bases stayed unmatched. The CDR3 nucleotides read TGTGCCAGCAGCTTTCTCCCCGGGACTAGCGGGGGGGCCTTTTTGGATACGCAGTATTTT. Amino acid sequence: CASSFLPGTSGGAFLDTQYF.

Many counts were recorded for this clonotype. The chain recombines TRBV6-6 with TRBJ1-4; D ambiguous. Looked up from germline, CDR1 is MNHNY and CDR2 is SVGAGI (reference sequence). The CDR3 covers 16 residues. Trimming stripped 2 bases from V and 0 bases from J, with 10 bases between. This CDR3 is CASSYPDGATNEKLFF. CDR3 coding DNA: TGTGCCAGCAGTTACCCTGACGGGGCAACTAATGAAAAACTGTTTTTT.

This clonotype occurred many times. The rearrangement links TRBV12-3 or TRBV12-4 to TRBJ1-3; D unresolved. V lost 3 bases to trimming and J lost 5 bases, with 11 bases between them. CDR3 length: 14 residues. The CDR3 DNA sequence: TGTGCCAGCAGTTTTAAATCGGGTAGAAACACCATATATTTT. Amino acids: CASSFKSGRNTIYF.

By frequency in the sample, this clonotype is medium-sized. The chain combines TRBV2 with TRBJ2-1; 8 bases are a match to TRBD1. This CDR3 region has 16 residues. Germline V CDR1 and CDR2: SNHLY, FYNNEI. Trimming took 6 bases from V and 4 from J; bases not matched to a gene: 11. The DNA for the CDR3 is TGTGCCAGCAGGCCTATCCGGGACAGGCCTTACAATGAGCAGTTCTTC. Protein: CASRPIRDRPYNEQFF.

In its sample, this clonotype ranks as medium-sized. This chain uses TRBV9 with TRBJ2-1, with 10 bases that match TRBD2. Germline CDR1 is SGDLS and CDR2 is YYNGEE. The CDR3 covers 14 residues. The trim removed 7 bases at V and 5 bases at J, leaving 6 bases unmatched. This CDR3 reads CASGGGLAHNEQFF. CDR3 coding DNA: TGTGCCAGCGGGGGGGGACTAGCGCACAATGAGCAGTTCTTC.

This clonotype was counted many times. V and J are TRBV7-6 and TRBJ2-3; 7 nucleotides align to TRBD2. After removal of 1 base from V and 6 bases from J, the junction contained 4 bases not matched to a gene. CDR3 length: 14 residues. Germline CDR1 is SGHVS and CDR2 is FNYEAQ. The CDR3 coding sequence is TGTGCCAGCAGCTTAGGCGGGGGACCCGATACGCAGTATTTT. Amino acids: CASSLGGGPDTQYF.

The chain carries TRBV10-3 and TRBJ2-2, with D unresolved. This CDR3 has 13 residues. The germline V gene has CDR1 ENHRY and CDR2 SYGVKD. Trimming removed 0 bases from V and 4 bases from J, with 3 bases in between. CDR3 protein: CAISESGTGELFF. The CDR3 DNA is TGTGCCATCAGTGAGTCAGGCACCGGGGAGCTGTTTTTT.

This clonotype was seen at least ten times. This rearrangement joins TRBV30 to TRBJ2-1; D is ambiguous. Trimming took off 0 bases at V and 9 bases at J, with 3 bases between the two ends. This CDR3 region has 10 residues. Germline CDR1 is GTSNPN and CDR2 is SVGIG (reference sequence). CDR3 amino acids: CAWSVLEQFF. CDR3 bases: TGTGCCTGGAGTGTTCTTGAGCAGTTCTTC.

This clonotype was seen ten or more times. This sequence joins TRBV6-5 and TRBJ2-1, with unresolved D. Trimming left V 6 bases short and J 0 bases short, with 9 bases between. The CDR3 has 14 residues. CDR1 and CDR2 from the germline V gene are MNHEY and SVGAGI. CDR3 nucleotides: TGTGCCAGCAGCGGACGGACCTCCTACAATGAGCAGTTCTTC. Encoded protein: CASSGRTSYNEQFF.

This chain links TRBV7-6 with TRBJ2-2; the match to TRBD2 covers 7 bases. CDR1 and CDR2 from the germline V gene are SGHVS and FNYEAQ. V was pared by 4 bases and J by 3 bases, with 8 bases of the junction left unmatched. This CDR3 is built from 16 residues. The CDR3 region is CASSSGGRLYTGELFF. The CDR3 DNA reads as TGTGCCAGCAGCTCCGGCGGGAGATTGTACACCGGGGAGCTGTTTTTT.

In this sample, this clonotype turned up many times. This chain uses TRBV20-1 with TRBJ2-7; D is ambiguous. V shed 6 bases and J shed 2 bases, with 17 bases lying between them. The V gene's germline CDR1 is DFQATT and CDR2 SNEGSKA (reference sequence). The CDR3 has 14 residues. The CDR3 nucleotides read TGCAGTGCGGAGAAGGCGCTTGATACCTACGAGCAGTACTTC. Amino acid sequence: CSAEKALDTYEQYF.

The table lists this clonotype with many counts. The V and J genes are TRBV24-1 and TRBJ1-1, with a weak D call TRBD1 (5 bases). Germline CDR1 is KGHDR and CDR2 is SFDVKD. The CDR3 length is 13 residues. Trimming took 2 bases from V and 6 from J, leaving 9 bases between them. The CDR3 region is CATSDSSGSEAFF. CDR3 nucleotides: TGTGCCACCAGTGATTCTTCAGGGTCTGAAGCTTTCTTT.

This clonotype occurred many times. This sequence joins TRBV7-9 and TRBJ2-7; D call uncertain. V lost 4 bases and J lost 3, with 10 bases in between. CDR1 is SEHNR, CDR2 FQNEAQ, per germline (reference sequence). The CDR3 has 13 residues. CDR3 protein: CASSSGRIYEQYF. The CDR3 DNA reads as TGTGCCAGCAGCTCAGGACGGATCTACGAGCAGTACTTC.

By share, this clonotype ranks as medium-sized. The CDR3 nucleotides read TGCGCCAGCAGCCTCGAGGGGGGGACCAATGGCTACACCTTC. It specifies CASSLEGGTNGYTF. The rearrangement joins TRBV4-1 to TRBJ1-2; tentatively, D is TRBD1 (6 bases). From germline, CDR1 is MGHRA and CDR2 YSYEKL. This CDR3 spans 14 amino acids. With 4 bases removed from V and 6 bases from J, the gap between germline ends came to 15 bases.

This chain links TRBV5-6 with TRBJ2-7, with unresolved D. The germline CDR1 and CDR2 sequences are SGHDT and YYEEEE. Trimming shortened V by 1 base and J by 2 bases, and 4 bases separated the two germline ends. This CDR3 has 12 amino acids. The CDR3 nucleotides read TGTGCCAGCAGCTTGCAACCCTACGAGCAGTACTTC. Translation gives CASSLQPYEQYF.

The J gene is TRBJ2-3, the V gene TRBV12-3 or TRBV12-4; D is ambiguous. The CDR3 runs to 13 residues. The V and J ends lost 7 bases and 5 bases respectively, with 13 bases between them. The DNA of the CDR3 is TGTGCCAGCACCCCCAATACGGGAGATACGCAGTATTTT. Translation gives CASTPNTGDTQYF.

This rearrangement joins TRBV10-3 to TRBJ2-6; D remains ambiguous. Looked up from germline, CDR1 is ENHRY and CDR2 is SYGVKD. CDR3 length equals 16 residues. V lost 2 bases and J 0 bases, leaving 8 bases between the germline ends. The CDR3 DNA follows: TGTGCCATCAGTGAGCCCAGAGACTCTGGGGCCAACGTCCTGACTTTC. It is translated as CAISEPRDSGANVLTF.

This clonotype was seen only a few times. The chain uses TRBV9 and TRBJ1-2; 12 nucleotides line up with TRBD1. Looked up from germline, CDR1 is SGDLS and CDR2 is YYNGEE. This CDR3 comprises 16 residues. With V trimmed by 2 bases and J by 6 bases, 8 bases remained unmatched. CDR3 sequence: CASSVSLGTGGNGYTF. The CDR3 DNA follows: TGTGCCAGCAGCGTTTCCCTCGGGACAGGGGGCAATGGCTACACCTTC.

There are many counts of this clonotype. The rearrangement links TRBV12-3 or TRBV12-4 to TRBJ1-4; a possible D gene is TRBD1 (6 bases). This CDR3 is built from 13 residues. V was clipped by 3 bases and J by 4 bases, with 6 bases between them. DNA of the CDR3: TGTGCCAGCAGTTTGGACAGTAATGAAAAACTGTTTTTT. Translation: CASSLDSNEKLFF.

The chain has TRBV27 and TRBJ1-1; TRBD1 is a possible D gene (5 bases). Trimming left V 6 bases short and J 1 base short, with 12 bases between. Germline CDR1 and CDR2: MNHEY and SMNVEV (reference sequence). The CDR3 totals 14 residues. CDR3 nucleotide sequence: TGTGCCAGCAGATGGAGGCAGGGGAACACTGAAGCTTTCTTT. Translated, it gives CASRWRQGNTEAFF.

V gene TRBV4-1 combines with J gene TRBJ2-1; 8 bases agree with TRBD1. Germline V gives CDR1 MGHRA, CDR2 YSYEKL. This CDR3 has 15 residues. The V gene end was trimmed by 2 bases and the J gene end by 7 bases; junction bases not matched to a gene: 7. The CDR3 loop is CASSQPGGARNEQFF. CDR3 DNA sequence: TGCGCCAGCAGCCAACCAGGGGGCGCAAGGAATGAGCAGTTCTTC.